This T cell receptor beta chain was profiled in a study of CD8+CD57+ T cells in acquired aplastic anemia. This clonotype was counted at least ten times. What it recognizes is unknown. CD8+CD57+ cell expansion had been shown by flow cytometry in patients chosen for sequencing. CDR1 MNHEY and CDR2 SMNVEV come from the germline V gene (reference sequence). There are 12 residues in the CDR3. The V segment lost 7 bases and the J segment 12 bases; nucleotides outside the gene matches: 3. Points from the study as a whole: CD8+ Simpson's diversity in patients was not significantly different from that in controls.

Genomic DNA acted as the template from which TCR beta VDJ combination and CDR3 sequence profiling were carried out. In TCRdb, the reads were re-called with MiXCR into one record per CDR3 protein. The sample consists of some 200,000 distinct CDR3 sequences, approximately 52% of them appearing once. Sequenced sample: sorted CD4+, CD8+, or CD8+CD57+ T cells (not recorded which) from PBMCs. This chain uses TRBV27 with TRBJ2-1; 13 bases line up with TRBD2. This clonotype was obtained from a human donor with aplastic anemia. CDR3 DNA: TGTGCCAGCAAAGGGACTAGCGGGGCGCAGTTCTTC. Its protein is CASKGTSGAQFF.